These 27 T cell receptor beta chains were sequenced from one sample in a study of response to subunit inactivated influenza vaccine. TCRdb called the RT-PCR reads again in MiXCR, with one record for every CDR3 protein. The sample lists roughly 500,000 distinct CDR3 sequences; roughly 25% were seen once. The source material was CD4+ T cells sorted from PBMCs, sampled 5 days after vaccination. The receptor source for this set is a man aged 45-65 years who received an inactivated influenza vaccine.

The chain has TRBV28 and TRBJ2-6; 8 nucleotides line up with TRBD1. Germline trimming cut 2 bases from V and 0 bases from J; bases unmatched to any gene: 9. The CDR3 consists of 19 residues. Germline V gives CDR1 MDHEN, CDR2 SYDVKM. CDR3 sequence reads: CASSLPGFTGGSGANVLTF. The CDR3 DNA reads TGTGCCAGCAGTTTACCTGGCTTTACAGGGGGCTCTGGGGCCAACGTCCTGACTTTC.

The chain is built from TRBV11-2 and TRBJ2-1, with 13 bases aligning to TRBD2. V trimming: 0 bases; J trimming: 1 base; junction bases outside the gene matches: 6. Germline loops: CDR1 SGHAT, CDR2 FQNNGV. This CDR3 contains 19 residues. The CDR3 nucleotides read TGTGCCAGCAGCTTAGACGGAAGGGGACTAGCGGGGTCCTACAATGAGCAGTTCTTC. It yields the protein CASSLDGRGLAGSYNEQFF.

This clonotype has just one count. This chain connects TRBV6-1 to TRBJ2-3, with unresolved D. Germline loops: CDR1 MNHNS, CDR2 SASEGT. V was trimmed by 6 bases and J by 0 bases, leaving 13 bases between them. The CDR3 totals 15 residues. The CDR3 nucleotides read TGTGCCAGCAGGGCTGGGTTGTGGAGCACAGATACGCAGTATTTT. Protein product: CASRAGLWSTDTQYF.

The sample holds a few counts of this clonotype. The chain links TRBV7-6 to TRBJ2-2, with 11 bases that match TRBD2. The germline gives CDR1 SGHVS, CDR2 FNYEAQ. After removal of 6 bases from V and 3 bases from J, the junction contained 6 bases not matched to a gene. This CDR3 contains 16 residues. The DNA of the CDR3 is TGTGCCAGCAGGCCATCACTAGCGGGAGACACCGGGGAGCTGTTTTTT. Translated: CASRPSLAGDTGELFF.

This chain connects TRBV20-1 to TRBJ2-3; weak D call: TRBD2 (5 bases). Between the trimmed V and J ends, which lost 5 bases and 0 bases, there was a span of 9 bases. This CDR3 is built from 13 residues. The germline gives CDR1 DFQATT, CDR2 SNEGSKA (reference sequence). The DNA of the CDR3 is TGCAGTGCTCCCGGGATAAGCACAGATACGCAGTATTTT. This encodes CSAPGISTDTQYF.

This chain uses TRBV2 with TRBJ2-7; TRBD2 agrees at 7 bases. The CDR3 is 13 amino acids. Germline V gives CDR1 SNHLY, CDR2 FYNNEI. Trimming removed 8 bases from V and 2 bases from J; junction bases left unmatched: 6. CDR3 sequence reads: CASHTGTTYEQYF. CDR3 nucleotides: TGTGCCAGCCACACCGGGACTACCTACGAGCAGTACTTC.

The chain is built from TRBV7-9 and TRBJ1-6; a weak D match, TRBD1 (5 bases). The CDR3 is 16 amino acids. The germline CDR1 and CDR2 sequences are SEHNR and FQNEAQ (reference sequence). V lost 5 bases and J 7 bases, leaving 18 bases between the germline ends. CDR3 loop: CASSSLGNGGNSPLHF. The CDR3 nucleotides read TGTGCCAGCAGCAGTTTAGGGAACGGGGGAAATTCACCCCTCCACTTT.

In its sample, this clonotype was seen a few times. The rearrangement uses TRBV3-1 and TRBJ1-2; a weak D match, TRBD1 (6 bases). CDR3 length: 13 amino acids. The germline CDR1 and CDR2 sequences are LGHDT and YNNKEL (reference sequence). The ends were cut back, 4 bases at V and 7 bases at J, with 13 bases in the middle. Here the CDR3 reads CASSLGGHRGYTF. The CDR3 DNA follows: TGTGCCAGCAGCCTAGGGGGACATCGTGGCTACACCTTC.

This clonotype was detected a few times. The V and J genes are TRBV29-1 and TRBJ2-2; the match to TRBD1 covers 7 bases. The CDR3 is made up of 16 amino acids. Germline trimming cut 5 bases from V and 4 bases from J; bases unmatched to any gene: 13. The germline CDR1 and CDR2 sequences are SQVTM and ANQGSEA. Written as DNA, the CDR3 is TGCAGCGTTTCTTTATTGAGGGGGCGAAGCACCGGGGAGCTGTTTTTT. Protein: CSVSLLRGRSTGELFF.

This clonotype was found a few times. V gene TRBV5-1 combines with J gene TRBJ2-3, with D possibly being TRBD2 (5 bases). This CDR3 region has 16 residues. The V gene's germline CDR1 is SGHRS and CDR2 YFSETQ. V was cut by 2 bases and J by 4 bases, with 17 bases left in between. CDR3: CASSFRTLPLADTQYF. In nucleotides, the CDR3 is TGCGCCAGCAGCTTCCGGACTCTTCCACTGGCAGATACGCAGTATTTT.

This clonotype was seen at least ten times. The V call is TRBV27, the J call TRBJ2-7, with 7 bases identical to TRBD1. CDR1 MNHEY and CDR2 SMNVEV come from the germline V gene (reference sequence). The CDR3 runs to 12 residues. The junction had 6 bases not matched to a gene; V was cut back by 4 bases and J by 9 bases. CDR3 amino acids: CASSYTGARQYF. The DNA of the CDR3 is TGTGCCAGCAGTTACACAGGGGCAAGGCAGTACTTC.

This rearrangement joins TRBV7-2 to TRBJ2-3, with a weak D call TRBD2 (6 bases). Germline V gene lookup returns CDR1 SGHTA and CDR2 FQGNSA. V lost 2 bases and J 1 base, leaving 13 bases between the germline ends. This CDR3 spans 16 amino acids. The CDR3 bases are TGTGCCAGCAGCTTATGGTCAAGCGGGCGCACAGATACGCAGTATTTT. Translated: CASSLWSSGRTDTQYF.

The chain has TRBV18 and TRBJ1-1; 7 bases match TRBD1. CDR1 and CDR2 from the germline V gene are KGHSH and LQKENI. This CDR3 contains 15 residues. After removal of 9 bases from V and 3 bases from J, the junction contained 13 bases not matched to a gene. The CDR3 is CASKPIDRVDTEAFF. The CDR3 DNA reads TGTGCCAGTAAACCCATAGACAGGGTTGACACTGAAGCTTTCTTT.

In this sample, this clonotype turned up a few times. This rearrangement joins TRBV7-6 to TRBJ1-1, with TRBD1 matching over 8 bases. Per germline, CDR1 SGHVS and CDR2 FNYEAQ. This CDR3 is 15 amino acids long. With V trimmed by 5 bases and J by 7 bases, 12 bases remained unmatched. This CDR3 reads CASSARGQGVREAFF. CDR3 DNA: TGTGCCAGCAGCGCCCGAGGACAGGGCGTCCGTGAAGCTTTCTTT.

This chain connects TRBV3-1 to TRBJ1-6, with 8 bases lining up with TRBD1. CDR1 LGHDT and CDR2 YNNKEL come from the germline V gene (reference sequence). After removal of 7 bases from V and 10 bases from J, the junction contained 12 bases not matched to a gene. The CDR3 is 15 amino acids. DNA of the CDR3: TGTGCCAGCACCTCAGGACAGGGTGTACGATCACCCCTCCACTTT. This codes for CASTSGQGVRSPLHF. Combining the CDR3 with reference TRBV3-1 and TRBJ1-6 gives the whole variable domain DTAVSQTPKYLVTQMGNDKSIKCEQNLGHDTMYWYKQDSKKFLKIMFSYNNKELIINETVPNRFSPKSPDKAHLNLHINSLELGDSAVYFCASTSGQGVRSPLHFGNGTRLTVT.

The rearrangement uses TRBV30 and TRBJ1-2, with D unclear. Germline-derived CDR1 and CDR2 are GTSNPN and SVGIG (reference sequence). The CDR3 runs to 12 residues. V was clipped by 4 bases and J by 5 bases, with 11 bases between them. CDR3 nucleotides: TGTGCCTGGAACACCCCCGGATATGGCTACACCTTC. Translated: CAWNTPGYGYTF.

The chain uses TRBV12-3 or TRBV12-4 and TRBJ2-7; TRBD1 matches at 11 bases. The J call is in doubt because the DNA end fits TRBJ2-1 better. The CDR3 extends over 15 amino acids. CDR3 amino acids: CASSKHGQGAGEQFF. The CDR3 DNA reads TGTGCCAGCAGTAAACACGGACAGGGGGCTGGCGAGCAGTTCTTC.

The V call is TRBV10-3, the J call TRBJ2-7; D assignment may be TRBD1 or TRBD2 (5 bases each). The V end lost 11 bases, the J end lost 4 bases, and 15 bases lay between the germline ends. CDR3 length: 12 amino acids. Looked up from germline, CDR1 is ENHRY and CDR2 is SYGVKD. The CDR3: CASSGPGYEQYF. The DNA for the CDR3 is TGTGCCTCGTCAGGGCCGGGGTACGAGCAGTACTTC.

This clonotype showed up many times. V and J are TRBV20-1 and TRBJ2-6, with TRBD1 identical over 8 bases. V dropped 3 bases and J dropped 0; count of bases not matched to a gene: 4. This CDR3 has 16 amino acids. The germline V gene has CDR1 DFQATT and CDR2 SNEGSKA (reference sequence). This CDR3 reads CSASDRGISGANVLTF. In DNA form, the CDR3 reads TGCAGTGCTAGCGACAGGGGAATCTCTGGGGCCAACGTCCTGACTTTC.

This clonotype turned up a few times. The rearrangement links TRBV20-1 to TRBJ2-2; 11 bases match TRBD1. The CDR3 length is 16 residues. From germline, CDR1 is DFQATT and CDR2 SNEGSKA (reference sequence). The ends lost 1 base at V and 2 bases at J; junction bases unmatched: 3. The CDR3: CSARGGQGGNTGELFF. Here the CDR3 DNA reads TGCAGTGCTAGAGGGGGACAGGGGGGCAACACCGGGGAGCTGTTTTTT.

The J gene is TRBJ2-3, the V gene TRBV28, with D possibly TRBD2 on 6 matching bases. Deletions cut 7 bases from V and 2 bases from J, with 13 bases between. Germline CDR1 is MDHEN and CDR2 is SYDVKM. The CDR3 is 14 residues long. Written as DNA, the CDR3 is TGTGCCAGCAAGAAGGGACTCATCACAGATACGCAGTATTTT. It encodes CASKKGLITDTQYF. The full variable domain, rest sourced from reference TRBV28 and TRBJ2-3, is DVKVTQSSRYLVKRTGEKVFLECVQDMDHENMFWYRQDPGLGLRLIYFSYDVKMKEKGDIPEGYSVSREKKERFSLILESASTNQTSMYLCASKKGLITDTQYFGPGTRLTVL.

This clonotype has just a few counts. The chain couples TRBV7-8 to TRBJ1-5, with D tentatively TRBD1 (6 bases). Germline V gives CDR1 SGHVS, CDR2 FQNEAQ. V was shortened by 2 bases and J by 5 bases, with 10 bases between the two germline ends. The CDR3 runs to 14 residues. This CDR3 reads CASSLQAGDQPQHF. The CDR3 DNA follows: TGTGCCAGCAGCTTACAGGCAGGGGATCAGCCCCAGCATTTT.

The chain employs TRBV5-6 and TRBJ2-2; D uncertain. With 3 bases removed from V and 1 base from J, the gap between germline ends came to 7 bases. The V gene's germline CDR1 is SGHDT and CDR2 YYEEEE. The length of the CDR3 is 14 residues. This chain's CDR3 is CASSSTRNTGELFF. The CDR3 bases are TGTGCCAGCAGCTCCACACGGAACACCGGGGAGCTGTTTTTT.

This chain connects TRBV7-9 to TRBJ1-5; unclear D gene. The CDR3 length is 15 residues. From germline, CDR1 is SEHNR and CDR2 FQNEAQ (reference sequence). V lost 1 base and J 0 bases, leaving 7 bases between the germline ends. This CDR3 is CASSLGASSNQPQHF. The CDR3 DNA reads as TGTGCCAGCAGCTTAGGTGCCAGTAGCAATCAGCCCCAGCATTTT. Supplemented by reference TRBV7-9 and TRBJ1-5, the full variable domain reads DTGVSQNPRHKITKRGQNVTFRCDPISEHNRLYWYRQTLGQGPEFLTYFQNEAQLEKSRLLSDRFSAERPKGSFSTLEIQRTEQGDSAMYLCASSLGASSNQPQHFGDGTRLSIL.

The chain has TRBV30 and TRBJ2-3; 9 nucleotides match TRBD1. CDR3 size: 15 residues. CDR1 and CDR2 from the germline V gene are GTSNPN and SVGIG (reference sequence). J gave up 2 bases and V 2 bases, and 5 bases lay outside the gene matches. In nucleotides, the CDR3 is TGTGCCTGGAGTACCGGGACAGGGTTCACAGATACGCAGTATTTT. Its translation: CAWSTGTGFTDTQYF. Complete variable domain (other parts from reference TRBV30 and TRBJ2-3): SQTIHQWPATLVQPVGSPLSLECTVEGTSNPNLYWYRQAAGRGLQLLFYSVGIGQISSEVPQNLSASRPQDRQFILSSKKLLLSDSGFYLCAWSTGTGFTDTQYFGPGTRLTVL.

The rearrangement joins TRBV5-1 to TRBJ2-1; maybe TRBD2 (5 bases). This CDR3 is built from 16 residues. CDR1 is SGHRS, CDR2 YFSETQ, per germline. V was clipped by 0 bases and J by 4 bases, with 14 bases between them. The CDR3 bases are TGCGCCAGCAGCTTGGCCGCTTCCGGCGGGTACAATGAGCAGTTCTTC. This encodes CASSLAASGGYNEQFF.

V is TRBV5-1 and J is TRBJ2-3; 8 positions agree with TRBD2. The germline V gene encodes CDR1 SGHRS and CDR2 YFSETQ. V was pared by 0 bases and J by 1 base, with 7 bases of the junction left unmatched. This CDR3 is 17 amino acids long. Here the CDR3 DNA reads TGCGCCAGCAGCTTGGAAACTAGCGGAAGTGGCACAGATACGCAGTATTTT. This translates into CASSLETSGSGTDTQYF.